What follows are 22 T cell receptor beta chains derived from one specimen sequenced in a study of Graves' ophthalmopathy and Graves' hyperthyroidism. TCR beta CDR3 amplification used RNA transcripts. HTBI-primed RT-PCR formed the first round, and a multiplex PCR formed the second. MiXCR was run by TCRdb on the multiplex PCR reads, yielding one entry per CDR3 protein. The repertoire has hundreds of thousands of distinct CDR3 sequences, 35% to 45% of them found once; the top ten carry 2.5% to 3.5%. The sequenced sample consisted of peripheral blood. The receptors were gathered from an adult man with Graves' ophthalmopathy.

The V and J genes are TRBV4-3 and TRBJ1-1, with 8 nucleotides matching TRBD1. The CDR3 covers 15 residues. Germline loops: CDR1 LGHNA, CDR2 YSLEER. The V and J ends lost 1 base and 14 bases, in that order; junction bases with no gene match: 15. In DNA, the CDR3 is TGCGCCAGCAGCCAAGTTCAGGGGGCCCTTACGGAAGTGTTCTTT. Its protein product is CASSQVQGALTEVFF.

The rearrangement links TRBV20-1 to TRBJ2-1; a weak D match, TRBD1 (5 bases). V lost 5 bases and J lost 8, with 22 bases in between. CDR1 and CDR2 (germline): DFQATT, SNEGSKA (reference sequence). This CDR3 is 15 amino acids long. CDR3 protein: CSAANVEVGAHEQFF. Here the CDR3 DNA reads TGCAGTGCTGCCAACGTGGAAGTTGGGGCTCATGAGCAGTTCTTC.

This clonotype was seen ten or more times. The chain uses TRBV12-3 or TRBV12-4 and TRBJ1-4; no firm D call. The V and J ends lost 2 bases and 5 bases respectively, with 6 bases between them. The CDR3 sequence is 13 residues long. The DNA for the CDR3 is TGTGCCAGCAGTTTAAGGCGGAATGAAAAACTGTTTTTT. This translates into CASSLRRNEKLFF.

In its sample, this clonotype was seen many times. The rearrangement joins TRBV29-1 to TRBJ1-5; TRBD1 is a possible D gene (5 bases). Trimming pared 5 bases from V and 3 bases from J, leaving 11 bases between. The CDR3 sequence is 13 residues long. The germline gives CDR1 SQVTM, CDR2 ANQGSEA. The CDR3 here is CSVRGEDNQPQHF. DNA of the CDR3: TGCAGCGTTCGAGGGGAAGACAATCAGCCCCAGCATTTT.

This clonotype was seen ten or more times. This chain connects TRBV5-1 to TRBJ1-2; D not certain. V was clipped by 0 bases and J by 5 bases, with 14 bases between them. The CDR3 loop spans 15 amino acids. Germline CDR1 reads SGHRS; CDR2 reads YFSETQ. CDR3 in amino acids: CASSLDGKPSYGYTF. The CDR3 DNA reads TGCGCCAGCAGCTTGGATGGGAAACCTTCATATGGCTACACCTTC.

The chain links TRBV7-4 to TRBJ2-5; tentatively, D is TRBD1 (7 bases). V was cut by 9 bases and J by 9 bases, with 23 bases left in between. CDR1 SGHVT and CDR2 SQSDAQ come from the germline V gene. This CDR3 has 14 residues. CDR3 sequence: CASSTRGVDQPQYF. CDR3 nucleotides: TGTGCCAGTAGTACCAGGGGGGTAGATCAGCCCCAGTACTTC.

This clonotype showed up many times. The chain's CDR3 is CASSVRGFLTSGYTF. CDR3 nucleotides: TGTGCCAGCAGTGTAAGAGGGTTTCTCACATCTGGCTACACCTTC. The rearrangement joins TRBV2 to TRBJ1-2; no definite D call. The germline CDR1 and CDR2 sequences are SNHLY and FYNNEI. Trimming took 4 bases from V and 7 from J, leaving 19 bases between them. This CDR3 contains 15 residues.

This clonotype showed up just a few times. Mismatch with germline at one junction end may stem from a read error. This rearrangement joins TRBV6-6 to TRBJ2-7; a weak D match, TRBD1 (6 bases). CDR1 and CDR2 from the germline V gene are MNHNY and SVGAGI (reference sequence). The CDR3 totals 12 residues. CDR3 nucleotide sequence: TGTGCCATCAGTCAACAGGGTTACGAGCAGTACTTC. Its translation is CAISQQGYEQYF.

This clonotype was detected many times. The CDR3 region is CASSDRNRDTSPLHF. The CDR3 bases are TGCGCCAGCAGTGACCGAAACCGGGACACCTCACCCCTCCACTTT. The rearrangement joins TRBV5-1 to TRBJ1-6; TRBD1 might be the D (6 bases). The ends were cut back, 5 bases at V and 10 bases at J, with 19 bases in the middle. CDR3 length: 15 amino acids. Germline-derived CDR1 and CDR2 are SGHRS and YFSETQ.

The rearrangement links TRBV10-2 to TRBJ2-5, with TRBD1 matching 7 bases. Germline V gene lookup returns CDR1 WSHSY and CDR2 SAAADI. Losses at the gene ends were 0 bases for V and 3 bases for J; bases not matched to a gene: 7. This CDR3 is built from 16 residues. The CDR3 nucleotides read TGCGCCAGCAGTGAGTCTAGCGCCGACAGGGAAGAGACCCAGTACTTC. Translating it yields CASSESSADREETQYF.

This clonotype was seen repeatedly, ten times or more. CDR3 region: CASSTVDGNQPQHF. The CDR3 DNA reads as TGTGCCAGTAGTACGGTGGATGGCAATCAGCCCCAGCATTTT. The chain links TRBV19 to TRBJ1-5; no clear D. V lost 4 bases and J 2 bases, leaving 9 bases between the germline ends. The CDR3 length is 14 residues. From germline, CDR1 is LNHDA and CDR2 SQIVND (reference sequence). Filled out from reference TRBV19 and TRBJ1-5, the complete variable domain reads DGGITQSPKYLFRKEGQNVTLSCEQNLNHDAMYWYRQDPGQGLRLIYYSQIVNDFQKGDIAEGYSVSREKKESFPLTVTSAQKNPTAFYLCASSTVDGNQPQHFGDGTRLSIL.

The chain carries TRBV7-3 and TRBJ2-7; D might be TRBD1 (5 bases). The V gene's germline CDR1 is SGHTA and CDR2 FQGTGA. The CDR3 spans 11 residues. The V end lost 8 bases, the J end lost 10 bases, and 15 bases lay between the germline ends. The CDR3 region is CASASGPNQYF. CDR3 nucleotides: TGTGCCAGCGCCTCAGGGCCCAATCAGTACTTC.

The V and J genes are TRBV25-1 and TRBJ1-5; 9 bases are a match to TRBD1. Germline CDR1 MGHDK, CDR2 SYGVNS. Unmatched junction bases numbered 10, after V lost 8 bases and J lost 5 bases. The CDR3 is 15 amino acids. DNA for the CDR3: TGTGCCAGCTCACTTCGGGACAGGGCATATCAGCCCCAGCATTTT. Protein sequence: CASSLRDRAYQPQHF.

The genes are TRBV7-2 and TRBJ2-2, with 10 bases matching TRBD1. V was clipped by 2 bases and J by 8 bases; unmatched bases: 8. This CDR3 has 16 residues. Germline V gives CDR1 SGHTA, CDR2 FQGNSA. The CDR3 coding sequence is TGTGCCAGCAGCTTACCGGATGGACAGGGGGTTGGGGAGCTGTTTTTT. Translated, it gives CASSLPDGQGVGELFF. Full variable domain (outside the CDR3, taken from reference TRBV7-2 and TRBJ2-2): GAGVSQSPSNKVTEKGKDVELRCDPISGHTALYWYRQSLGQGLEFLIYFQGNSAPDKSGLPSDRFSAERTGGSVSTLTIQRTQQEDSAVYLCASSLPDGQGVGELFFGEGSRLTVL.

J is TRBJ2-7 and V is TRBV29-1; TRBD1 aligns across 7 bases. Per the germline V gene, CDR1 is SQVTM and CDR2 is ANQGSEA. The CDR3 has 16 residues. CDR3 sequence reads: CASSQGQSLIIYEQYF. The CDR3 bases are TGCGCCAGCAGCCAGGGACAGAGTCTGATTATCTACGAGCAGTACTTC.

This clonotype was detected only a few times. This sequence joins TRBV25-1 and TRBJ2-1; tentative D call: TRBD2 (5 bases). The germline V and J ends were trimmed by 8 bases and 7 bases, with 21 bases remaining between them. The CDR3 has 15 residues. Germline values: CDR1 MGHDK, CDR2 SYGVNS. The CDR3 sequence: CASGRELAGQNEQFF. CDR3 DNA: TGTGCCAGCGGTCGAGAGTTGGCGGGCCAAAATGAGCAGTTCTTC.

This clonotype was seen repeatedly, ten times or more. For the CDR3, the DNA is TGTGCCAGCAGTCCCCCTGCACAGTCCTACGAGCAGTACTTC. Translated: CASSPPAQSYEQYF. J is TRBJ2-7 and V is TRBV12-3 or TRBV12-4; D is undetermined. V lost 5 bases and J 1 base, leaving 12 bases between the germline ends. CDR3 length: 14 residues.

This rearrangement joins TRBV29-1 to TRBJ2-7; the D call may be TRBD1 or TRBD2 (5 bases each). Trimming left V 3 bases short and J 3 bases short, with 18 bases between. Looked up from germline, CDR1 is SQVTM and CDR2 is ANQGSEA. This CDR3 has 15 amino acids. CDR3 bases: TGCAGCGTTGATGTTTCCGGGACGAAGCGCTACGAGCAGTACTTC. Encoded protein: CSVDVSGTKRYEQYF.

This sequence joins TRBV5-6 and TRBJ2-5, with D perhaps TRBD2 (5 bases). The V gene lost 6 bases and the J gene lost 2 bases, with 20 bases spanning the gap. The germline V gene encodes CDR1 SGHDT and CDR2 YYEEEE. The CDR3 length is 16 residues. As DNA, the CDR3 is TGTGCCAGCAACTCCCTGGGTAGCGCCCAGCAAGAGACCCAGTACTTC. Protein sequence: CASNSLGSAQQETQYF.

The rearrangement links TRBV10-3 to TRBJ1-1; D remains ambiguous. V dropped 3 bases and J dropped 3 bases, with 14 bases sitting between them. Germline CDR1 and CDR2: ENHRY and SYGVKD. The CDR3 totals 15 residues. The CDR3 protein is CAISEPSGVHTEAFF. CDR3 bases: TGTGCCATCAGTGAACCGTCCGGGGTTCACACTGAAGCTTTCTTT.

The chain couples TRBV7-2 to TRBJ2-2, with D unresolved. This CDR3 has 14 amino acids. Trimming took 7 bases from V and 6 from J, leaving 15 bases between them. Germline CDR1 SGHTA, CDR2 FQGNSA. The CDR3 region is CASIKDRVSGELFF. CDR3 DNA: TGTGCCAGCATAAAGGATAGAGTTTCCGGGGAGCTGTTTTTT.

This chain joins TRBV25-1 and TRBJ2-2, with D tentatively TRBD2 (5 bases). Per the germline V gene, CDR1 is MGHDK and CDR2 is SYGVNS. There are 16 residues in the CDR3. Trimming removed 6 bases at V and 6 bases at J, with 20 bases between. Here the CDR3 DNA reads TGTGCCAGCAGCCAAGCCCGCGGGCTTAAATCCGGGGAGCTGTTTTTT. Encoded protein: CASSQARGLKSGELFF.